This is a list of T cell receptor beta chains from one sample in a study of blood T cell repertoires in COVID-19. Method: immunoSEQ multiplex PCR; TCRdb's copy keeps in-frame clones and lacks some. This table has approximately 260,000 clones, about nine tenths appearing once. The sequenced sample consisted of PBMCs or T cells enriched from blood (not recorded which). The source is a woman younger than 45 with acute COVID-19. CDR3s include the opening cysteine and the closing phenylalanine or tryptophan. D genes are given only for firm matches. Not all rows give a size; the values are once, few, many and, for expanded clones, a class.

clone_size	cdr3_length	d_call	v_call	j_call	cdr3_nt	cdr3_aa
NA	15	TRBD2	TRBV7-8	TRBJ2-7	TGTGCCAGCAGCTTAGTTCCGGGAGGAGCCTACGAGCAGTACTTC	CASSLVPGGAYEQYF
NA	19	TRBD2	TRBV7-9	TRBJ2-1	TGTGCCAGCAGCTCACCAGGGGGCCCGACTAGCGGGCAAGGCAATGAGCAGTTCTTC	CASSSPGGPTSGQGNEQFF
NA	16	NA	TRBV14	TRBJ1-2	TGTGCCAGCAGCCAAGATTTCGGCAGGGACTACTATGGCTACACCTTC	CASSQDFGRDYYGYTF
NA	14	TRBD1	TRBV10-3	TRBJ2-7	TGTGCCATCAGTCGGGACAGGGAGTCCTACGAGCAGTACTTC	CAISRDRESYEQYF
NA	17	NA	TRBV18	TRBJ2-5	TGTGCCAGCTCAACTGAACAGGGATGGAGCCCCCAAGAGACCCAGTACTTC	CASSTEQGWSPQETQYF
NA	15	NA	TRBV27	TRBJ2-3	TGTGCCAGCAGAGTAGCGTACAGCCTGATAGATACGCAGTATTTT	CASRVAYSLIDTQYF
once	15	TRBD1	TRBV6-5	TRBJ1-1	TGTGCCAGCAGTACCATGGACAGGGCAAGGACTGAAGCTTTCTTT	CASSTMDRARTEAFF
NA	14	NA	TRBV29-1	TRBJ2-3	TGCAGCTTCCCCTCCCCTCGGGTCGCAGATACGCAGTATTTT	CSFPSPRVADTQYF
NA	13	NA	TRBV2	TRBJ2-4	TGTGCCAGCAGGGACGCCGGACTAAACATTCAGTACTTC	CASRDAGLNIQYF
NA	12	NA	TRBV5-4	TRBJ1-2	TGTGCCAGCAGCTTGGACAGGGATGACTACACCTTC	CASSLDRDDYTF